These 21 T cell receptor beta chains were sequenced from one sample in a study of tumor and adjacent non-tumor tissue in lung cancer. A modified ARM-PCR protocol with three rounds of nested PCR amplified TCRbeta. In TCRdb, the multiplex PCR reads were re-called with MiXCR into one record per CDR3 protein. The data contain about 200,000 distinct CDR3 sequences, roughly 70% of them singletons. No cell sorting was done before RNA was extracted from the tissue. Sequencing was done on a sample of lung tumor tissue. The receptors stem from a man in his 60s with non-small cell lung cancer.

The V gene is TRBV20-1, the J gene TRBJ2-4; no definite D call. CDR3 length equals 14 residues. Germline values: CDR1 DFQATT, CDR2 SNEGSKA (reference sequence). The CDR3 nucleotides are TGCAGCGCCGCGGTCTCTATATGGGAAAACATTCAGTACTTC. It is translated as CSAAVSIWENIQYF.

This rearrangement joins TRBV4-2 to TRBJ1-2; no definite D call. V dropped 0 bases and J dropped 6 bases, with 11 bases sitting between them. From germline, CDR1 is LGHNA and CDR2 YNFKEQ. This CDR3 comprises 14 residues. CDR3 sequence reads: CASSQEHPTDGYTF. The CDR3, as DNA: TGTGCCAGCAGCCAAGAGCATCCGACTGATGGCTACACCTTC.

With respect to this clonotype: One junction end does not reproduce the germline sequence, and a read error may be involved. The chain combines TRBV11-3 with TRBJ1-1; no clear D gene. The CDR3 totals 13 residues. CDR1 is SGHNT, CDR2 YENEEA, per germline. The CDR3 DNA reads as TGTGTCAGCAGTTCGGATGGGGAGGCTGAAGCTTTCTTT. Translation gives CVSSSDGEAEAFF.

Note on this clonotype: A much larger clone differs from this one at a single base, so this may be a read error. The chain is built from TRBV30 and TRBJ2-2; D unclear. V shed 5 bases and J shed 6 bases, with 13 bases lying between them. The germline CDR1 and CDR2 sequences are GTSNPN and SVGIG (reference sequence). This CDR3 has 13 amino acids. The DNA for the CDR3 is TGTGCCTGGGCCGAGACAATCCCCGGGGAGCTGTTTTTT. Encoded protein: CAWAETIPGELFF. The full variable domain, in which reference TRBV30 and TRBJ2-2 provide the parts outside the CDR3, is SQTIHQWPATLVQPVGSPLSLECTVEGTSNPNLYWYRQAAGRGLQLLFYSVGIGQISSEVPQNLSASRPQDRQFILSSKKLLLSDSGFYLCAWAETIPGELFFGEGSRLTVL.

CDR3 sequence reads: CANTSVMDEQYF. CDR3 DNA sequence: TGTGCCAATACTTCGGTAATGGACGAGCAGTACTTC. J is TRBJ2-7 and V is TRBV19; D uncertain. Germline-derived CDR1 and CDR2 are LNHDA and SQIVND (reference sequence). V was cut by 10 bases and J by 5 bases, with 15 bases left in between. The CDR3 spans 12 residues.

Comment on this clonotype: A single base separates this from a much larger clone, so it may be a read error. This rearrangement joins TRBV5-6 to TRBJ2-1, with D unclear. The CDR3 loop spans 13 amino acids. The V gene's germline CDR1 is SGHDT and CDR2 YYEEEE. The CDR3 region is CASSVQGYNEHFF. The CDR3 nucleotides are TGTGCCAGCAGCGTTCAAGGGTACAATGAGCACTTCTTC.

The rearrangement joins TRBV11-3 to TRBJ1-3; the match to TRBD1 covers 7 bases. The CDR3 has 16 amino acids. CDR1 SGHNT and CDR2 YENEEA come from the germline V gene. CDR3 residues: CGSSLRGTVSGNTIYF. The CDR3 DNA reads TGTGGCAGTAGCTTACGAGGGACAGTCTCTGGAAACACCATATATTTT. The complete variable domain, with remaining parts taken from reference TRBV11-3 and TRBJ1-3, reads EAGVVQSPRYKIIEKKQPVAFWCNPISGHNTLYWYLQNLGQGPELLIRYENEEAVDDSQLPKDRFSAERLKGVDSTLKIQPAELGDSAVYLCGSSLRGTVSGNTIYFGEGSWLTVV.

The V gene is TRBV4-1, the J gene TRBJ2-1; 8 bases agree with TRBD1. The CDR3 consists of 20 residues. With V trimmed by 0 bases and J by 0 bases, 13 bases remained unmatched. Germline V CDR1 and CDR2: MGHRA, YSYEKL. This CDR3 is CASSQDLQDRVGSSYNEQFF. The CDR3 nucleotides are TGCGCCAGCAGCCAAGATCTTCAGGACAGGGTGGGAAGCTCCTACAATGAGCAGTTCTTC.

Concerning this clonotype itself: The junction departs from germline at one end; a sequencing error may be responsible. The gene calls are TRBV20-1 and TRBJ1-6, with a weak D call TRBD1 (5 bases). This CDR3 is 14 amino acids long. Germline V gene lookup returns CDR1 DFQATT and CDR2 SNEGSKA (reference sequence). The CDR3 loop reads CSARPQGGNSHLHF. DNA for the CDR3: TGCAGTGCTAGACCCCAGGGAGGTAATTCACACCTCCACTTT.

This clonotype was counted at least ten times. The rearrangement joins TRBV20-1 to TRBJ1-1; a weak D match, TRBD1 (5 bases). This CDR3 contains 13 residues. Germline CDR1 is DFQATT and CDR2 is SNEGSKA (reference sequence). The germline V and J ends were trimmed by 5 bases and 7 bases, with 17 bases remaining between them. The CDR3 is CSASDTSEGEAFF. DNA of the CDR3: TGCAGTGCTTCGGACACTTCGGAGGGTGAAGCTTTCTTT.

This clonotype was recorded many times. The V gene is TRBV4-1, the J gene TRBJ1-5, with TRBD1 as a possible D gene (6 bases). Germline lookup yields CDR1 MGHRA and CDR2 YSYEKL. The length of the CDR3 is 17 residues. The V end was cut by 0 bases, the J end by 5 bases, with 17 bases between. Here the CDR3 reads CASSQDPQGSVDQPQHF. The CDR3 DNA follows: TGCGCCAGCAGCCAAGATCCCCAGGGGTCCGTCGATCAGCCCCAGCATTTT.

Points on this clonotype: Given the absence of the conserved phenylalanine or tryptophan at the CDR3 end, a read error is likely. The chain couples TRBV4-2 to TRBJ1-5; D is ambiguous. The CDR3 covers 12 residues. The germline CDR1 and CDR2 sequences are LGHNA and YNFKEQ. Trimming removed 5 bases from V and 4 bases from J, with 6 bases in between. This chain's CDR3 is CASSEGNQPQHS. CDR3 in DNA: TGTGCCAGCAGCGAAGGGAATCAGCCCCAGCATTCT.

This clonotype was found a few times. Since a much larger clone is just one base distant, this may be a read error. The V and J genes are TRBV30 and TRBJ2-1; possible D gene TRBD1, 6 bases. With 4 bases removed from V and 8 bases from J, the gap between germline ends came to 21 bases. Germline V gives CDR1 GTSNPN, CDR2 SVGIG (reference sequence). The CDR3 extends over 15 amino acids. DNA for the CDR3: TGTGCCTGGATAGCCGGACAGATTAACGGGGATGAGCAGTTCTTC. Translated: CAWIAGQINGDEQFF.

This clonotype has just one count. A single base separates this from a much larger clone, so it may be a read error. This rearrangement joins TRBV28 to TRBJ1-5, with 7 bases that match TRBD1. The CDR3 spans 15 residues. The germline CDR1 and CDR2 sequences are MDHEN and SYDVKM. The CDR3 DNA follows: TGTGCCAGCACCGAACAGGGGAAAGCGAATCAGCGCCAGCATTTT. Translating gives CASTEQGKANQRQHF.

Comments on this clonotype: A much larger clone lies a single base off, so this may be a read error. CDR3 sequence (DNA): TGCAGTGCTAGCGGGAGGGTGACAGATAGGCAGTATTTT. Amino acid sequence: CSASGRVTDRQYF. The V gene is TRBV20-1, the J gene TRBJ2-3; 8 positions agree with TRBD2. The CDR3 extends over 13 amino acids. Germline V lookup: CDR1 DFQATT, CDR2 SNEGSKA (reference sequence).

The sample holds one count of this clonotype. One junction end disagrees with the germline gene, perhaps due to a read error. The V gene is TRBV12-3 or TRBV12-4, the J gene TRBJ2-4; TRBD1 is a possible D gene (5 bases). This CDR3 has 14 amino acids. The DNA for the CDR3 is TGTGCCAGCAGTGACAGATGGGCCAAGAACATTCAGTACTTC. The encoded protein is CASSDRWAKNIQYF.

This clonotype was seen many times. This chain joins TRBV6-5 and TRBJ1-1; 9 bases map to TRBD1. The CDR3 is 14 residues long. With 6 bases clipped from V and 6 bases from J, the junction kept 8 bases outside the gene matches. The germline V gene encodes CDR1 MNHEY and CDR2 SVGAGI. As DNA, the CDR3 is TGTGCCAGCAGCCTACGGACAGGGGATTCTGAAGCTTTCTTT. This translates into CASSLRTGDSEAFF.

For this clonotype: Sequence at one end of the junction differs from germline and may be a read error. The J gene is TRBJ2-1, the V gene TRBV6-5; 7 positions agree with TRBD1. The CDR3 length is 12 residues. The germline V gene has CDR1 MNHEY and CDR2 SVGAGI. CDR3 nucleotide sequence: TGTGCCAGCAGTTATAGCGAGGGGGCCATAATCTTC. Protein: CASSYSEGAIIF.

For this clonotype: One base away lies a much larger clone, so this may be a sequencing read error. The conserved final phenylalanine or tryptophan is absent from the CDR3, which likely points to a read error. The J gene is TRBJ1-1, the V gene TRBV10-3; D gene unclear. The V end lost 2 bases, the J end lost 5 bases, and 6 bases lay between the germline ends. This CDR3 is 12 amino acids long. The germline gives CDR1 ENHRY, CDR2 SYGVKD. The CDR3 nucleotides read TGTGCCATCAGTGAGCCGGGGACTGAAGCTTTCGTT. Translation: CAISEPGTEAFV.

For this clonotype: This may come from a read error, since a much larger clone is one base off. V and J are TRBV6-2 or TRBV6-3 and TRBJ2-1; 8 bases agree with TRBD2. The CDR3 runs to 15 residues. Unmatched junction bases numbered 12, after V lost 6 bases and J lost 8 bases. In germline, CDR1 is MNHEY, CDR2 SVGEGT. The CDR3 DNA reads TGTGCCAGCAGATCTAGCGGGTGGGCCAGAGATGAGCAGTTCTTC. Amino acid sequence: CASRSSGWARDEQFF.

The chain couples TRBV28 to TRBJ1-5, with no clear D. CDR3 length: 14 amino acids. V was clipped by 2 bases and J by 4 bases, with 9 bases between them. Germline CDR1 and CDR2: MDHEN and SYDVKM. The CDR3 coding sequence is TGTGCCAGCAGTTTAAGTGGTTCGAATCAGCCCCAGCATTTT. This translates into CASSLSGSNQPQHF.